This TCR beta chain stems from a study of T cell responses to AZD1222 COVID-19 vaccine. Sequenced by immunoSEQ multiplex PCR; TCRdb stores in-frame clones only, minus some. The sample consists of approximately 60,000 clones, 75% to 90% of them appearing once. Study-wide results and caveats: Only 5 or 6 people who got AZD1222 tested seropositive at baseline. Unmutated variant regions reportedly attract nearly half of all spike-specific TCRs.

Remarks on this clone: As yet, its antigen is unknown.

Germline loops: CDR1 SQVTM, CDR2 ANQGSEA. The CDR3 totals 17 residues. V was shortened by 7 bases and J by 1 base, with 25 bases between the two germline ends. The source of this sequence is an adult in good health. The material was peripheral blood, obtained on day 0 of MenACWY control vaccination. V is TRBV29-1 and J is TRBJ1-1, with D hard to call. Here the CDR3 reads CSASIRTRGLANTEAFF. The DNA of the CDR3 is TGCAGCGCTTCCATTAGGACGCGTGGGCTGGCGAACACTGAAGCTTTCTTT.